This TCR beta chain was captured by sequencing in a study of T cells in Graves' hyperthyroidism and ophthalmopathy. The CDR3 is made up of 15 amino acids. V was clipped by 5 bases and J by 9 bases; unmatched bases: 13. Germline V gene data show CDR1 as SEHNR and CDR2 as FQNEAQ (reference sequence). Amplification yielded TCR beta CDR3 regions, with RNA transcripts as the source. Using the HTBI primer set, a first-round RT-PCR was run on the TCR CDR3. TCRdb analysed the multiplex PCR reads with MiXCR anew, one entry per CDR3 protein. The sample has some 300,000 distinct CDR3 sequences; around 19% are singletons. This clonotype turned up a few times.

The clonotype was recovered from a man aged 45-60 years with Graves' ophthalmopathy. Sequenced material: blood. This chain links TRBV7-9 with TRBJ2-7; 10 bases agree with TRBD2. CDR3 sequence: CASSPAASGRPGQYF. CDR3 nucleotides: TGTGCCAGCAGCCCTGCGGCTAGCGGGAGACCGGGGCAGTACTTC.